The sequence of this TCR beta chain was determined in a study of T cell repertoires in cytomegalovirus infection. Broader study findings: The ex vivo response was dominated by HLA-C-restricted CMV-specific TCR beta clonotypes.

MiXCR, run by TCRdb on the reads, gives a single entry per CDR3 protein. The sample records over 250,000 distinct CDR3 sequences, over 20% being singletons. Ten or more counts support this clonotype. What it recognizes is unknown. The receptor was derived from a human donor in good health (CMV status not recorded). Some clones in this sample may be carry-over from other donors' samples. Sequencing was carried out using PBMCs.

The CDR3 loop is CASSPSGDYGYTF. CDR3 DNA: TGTGCCAGCAGCCCCTCCGGAGACTATGGCTACACCTTC. The rearrangement links TRBV7-2 to TRBJ1-2; D unclear. In germline, CDR1 is SGHTA, CDR2 FQGNSA. There are 13 residues in the CDR3. V was pared by 5 bases and J by 3 bases, with 10 bases between.